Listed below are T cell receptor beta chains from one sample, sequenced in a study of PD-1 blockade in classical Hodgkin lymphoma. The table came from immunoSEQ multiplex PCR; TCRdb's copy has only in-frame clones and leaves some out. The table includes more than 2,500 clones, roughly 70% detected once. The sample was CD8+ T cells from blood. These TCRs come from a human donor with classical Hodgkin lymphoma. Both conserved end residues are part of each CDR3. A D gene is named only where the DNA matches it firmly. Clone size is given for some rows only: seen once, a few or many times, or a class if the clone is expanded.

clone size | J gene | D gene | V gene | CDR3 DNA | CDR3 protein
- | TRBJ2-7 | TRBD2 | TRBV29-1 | TGCAGCGTTGAAGGACTAGCGGGAGGCCAATCCCTGAACGAGCAGTACTTC | CSVEGLAGGQSLNEQYF
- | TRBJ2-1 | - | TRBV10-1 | TGCGCCAGCAGTGAGGAATTTGGGGGTGAGCAGTTCTTC | CASSEEFGGEQFF
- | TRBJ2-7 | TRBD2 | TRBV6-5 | TGTGCCAGCAGTGCTACTAGCGGGAGCTCCTACGAGCAGTACTTC | CASSATSGSSYEQYF
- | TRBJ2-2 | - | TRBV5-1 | TGCGCCAGCAGTTATAGCGTGACCGGGGAGCTGTTTTTT | CASSYSVTGELFF
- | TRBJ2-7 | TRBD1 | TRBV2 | TGTGCCAGCAGTGAAGTGGGACAGGGGGCGGCAGAGCAGTACTTC | CASSEVGQGAAEQYF
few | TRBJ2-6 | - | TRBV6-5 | TGTGCCAGCACCTTAGACAGCTCTGGGGCCAACGTCCTGACTTTC | CASTLDSSGANVLTF
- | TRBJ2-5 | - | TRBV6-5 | TGTGCCAGCAGTTACGGCGGGGCCGGAGAGACCCAGTACTTC | CASSYGGAGETQYF
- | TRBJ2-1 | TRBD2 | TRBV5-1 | TGCGCCAGCAGCTTCTCTGACACTAGCGTGTATTCCTACAATGAGCAGTTCTTC | CASSFSDTSVYSYNEQFF
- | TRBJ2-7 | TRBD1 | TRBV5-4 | TGCGCCAGCAGCCATCCCGGACAGGGAACCTACGAGCAGTACTTC | CASSHPGQGTYEQYF
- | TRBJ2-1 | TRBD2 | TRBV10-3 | TGTGCCAGCAGCCCCCGGACTAGCGGGAGTTGGTACAATGAGCAGTTCTTC | CASSPRTSGSWYNEQFF
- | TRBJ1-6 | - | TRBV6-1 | TGTGCCAGCAGTCCAGGATCGGATAATTCACCCCTCCACTTT | CASSPGSDNSPLHF
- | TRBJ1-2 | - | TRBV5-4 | TGTGCCAGCAGCTTTGAACCGGGGGACATCTATGGCTACACCTTC | CASSFEPGDIYGYTF
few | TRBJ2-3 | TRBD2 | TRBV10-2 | TGCGCCAGCGGGACTAGCGGGACCGCAGATACGCAGTATTTT | CASGTSGTADTQYF
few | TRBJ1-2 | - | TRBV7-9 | TGTGCCAGCAGCTTGGAGGGACCGTTCTATGGCTACACCTTC | CASSLEGPFYGYTF
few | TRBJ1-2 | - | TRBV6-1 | TGTGCCAGCAGTGAAGACAGTAACTATGGCTACACCTTC | CASSEDSNYGYTF
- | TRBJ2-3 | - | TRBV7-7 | TGTGCTAGCAGCTTAGGAGGGGGGAACACAGATACGCAGTATTTT | CASSLGGGNTDTQYF
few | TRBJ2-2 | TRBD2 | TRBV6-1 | TGTGCCAGCGTGGAAGGGACTAGGGACACCGGGGAGCTGTTTTTT | CASVEGTRDTGELFF
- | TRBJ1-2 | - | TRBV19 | TGTGCCAGTCTTCGCCCCGGGACGAACTATGGCTACACCTTC | CASLRPGTNYGYTF
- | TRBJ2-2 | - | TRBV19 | TGTGCCAGTAGTACAGGGGACACCGGGGAGCTGTTTTTT | CASSTGDTGELFF
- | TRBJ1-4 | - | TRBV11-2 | TGTGCCAGCAGGTACCGGGCTCCTGGAGAAAAACTGTTTTTT | CASRYRAPGEKLFF
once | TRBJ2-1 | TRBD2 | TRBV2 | TGTGCCAGCAGTGCCCCCTGGCGGGGGAGCTCCTACAATGAGCAGTTCTTC | CASSAPWRGSSYNEQFF
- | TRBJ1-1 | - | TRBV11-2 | TGTGCCAGCAGCAGCGGGTGGGGTCTGAACACTGAAGCTTTCTTT | CASSSGWGLNTEAFF
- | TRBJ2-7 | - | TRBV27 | TGTGCCAGCAGTTTATCACCCCTTGCCGAGCAGTACTTC | CASSLSPLAEQYF
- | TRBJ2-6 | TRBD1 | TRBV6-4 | TGTGCCAGCAGTGGGACAGGGGATAACTCTGGGGCCAACGTCCTGACTTTC | CASSGTGDNSGANVLTF
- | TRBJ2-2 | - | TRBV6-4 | TGTGCCAGCAGTGAGGCGCCGGGCACCGGGGAGCTGTTTTTT | CASSEAPGTGELFF
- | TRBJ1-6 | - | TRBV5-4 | TGTGCCAGCAGCCCCGGGACAAATTATAATTCACCCCTCCACTTT | CASSPGTNYNSPLHF
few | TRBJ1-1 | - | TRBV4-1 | TGCGCCAGCAGCCCCCTGGGCCCAGACGAAGCTTTCTTT | CASSPLGPDEAFF
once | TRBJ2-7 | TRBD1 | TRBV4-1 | TGCGCCAGCAGCCAAGCACGGACAGGGGAAGACGAGCAGTACTTC | CASSQARTGEDEQYF
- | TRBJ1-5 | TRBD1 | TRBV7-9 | TGTGCCAGCAGCTCGGGACAGGGGGAAACTCAGCCCCAGCATTTT | CASSSGQGETQPQHF
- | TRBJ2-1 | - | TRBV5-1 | TGCGCCAGCAGCTTAGACAACAATGAGCAGTTCTTC | CASSLDNNEQFF
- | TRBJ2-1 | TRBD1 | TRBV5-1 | TGCGCCAGCAGCTGGGGACAGGTTCTCGGTAGGCAGTTCTTC | CASSWGQVLGRQFF
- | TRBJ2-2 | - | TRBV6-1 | TGTGCCAGCAGTGAAGCGCTTTGGGGGCCGGGAACCGGGGAGCTGTTTTTT | CASSEALWGPGTGELFF
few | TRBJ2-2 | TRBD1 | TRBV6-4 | TGTGCCAGCAGTGAACAGGGGGATAACACCGGGGAGCTGTTTTTT | CASSEQGDNTGELFF
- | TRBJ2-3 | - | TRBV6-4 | TGTGCCAGCAGCCCCAGGGGAGCCACAGATACGCAGTATTTT | CASSPRGATDTQYF
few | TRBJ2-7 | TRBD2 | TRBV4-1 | TGTGCCAGCAGCTTGGAGGGACTAGCGGGAGGTGAGCAGTACTTC | CASSLEGLAGGEQYF
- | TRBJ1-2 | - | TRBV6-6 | TGTGCCAGCAGTTACGAGACATATGGCTACACCTTC | CASSYETYGYTF
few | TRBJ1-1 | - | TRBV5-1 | TGCGCCAGCCAACGGAGAGGGAACACTGAAGCTTTCTTT | CASQRRGNTEAFF
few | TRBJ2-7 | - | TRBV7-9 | TGTGCCAGCAGCTTATTTCTGGAATACGAGCAGTACTTC | CASSLFLEYEQYF
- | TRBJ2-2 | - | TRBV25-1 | TGTGCCAGCAGTGAAGTTCGGGCGGCCGGGGAGCTGTTTTTT | CASSEVRAAGELFF
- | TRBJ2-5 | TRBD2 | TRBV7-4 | TGTGCCAGCAGCTTCCCGACTAGCTCCATTCGGGAGACCCAGTACTTC | CASSFPTSSIRETQYF
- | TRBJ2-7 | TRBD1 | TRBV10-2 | TGCGCCAGCATGGGACAGGTAAACTACGAGCAGTACTTC | CASMGQVNYEQYF
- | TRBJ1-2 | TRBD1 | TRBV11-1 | TGTGCCAGCAGCTTGACAGGGGAGACGGGCTATGGCTACACCTTC | CASSLTGETGYGYTF
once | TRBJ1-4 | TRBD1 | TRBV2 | TGTGCCAGCAGTGGGACAGGGGACGACCTGGGTGAAAAACTGTTTTTT | CASSGTGDDLGEKLFF
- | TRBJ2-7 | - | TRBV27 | TGTGCCAGCAGTTCCTCGTATTCCCCCTACGAGCAGTACTTC | CASSSSYSPYEQYF
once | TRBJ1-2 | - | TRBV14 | TGTGCCAGCAGCCATAGCGGGGTGCATGGCTACACCTTC | CASSHSGVHGYTF
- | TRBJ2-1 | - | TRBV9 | TGTGCCAGCAGCTCAGTTGAGTTGGGTAGCGCTTACAATGAGCAGTTCTTC | CASSSVELGSAYNEQFF
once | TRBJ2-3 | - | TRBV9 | TGTGCCAGCAGCGTAGTCCCGGGTAGGCCATACACAGATACGCAGTATTTT | CASSVVPGRPYTDTQYF
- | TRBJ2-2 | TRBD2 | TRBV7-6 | TGTGCCAGCAGCTTAGGGGCGGGAGGGCCCGGCACCGGGGAGCTGTTTTTT | CASSLGAGGPGTGELFF
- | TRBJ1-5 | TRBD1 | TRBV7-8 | TGTGCCAGCAGCTTACCCCCGGGACAGGGGACTCAGCCCCAGCATTTT | CASSLPPGQGTQPQHF
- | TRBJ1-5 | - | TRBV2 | TGTGCCAGCAGGGGGATAAGGGGAGCCTATCAGCCCCAGCATTTT | CASRGIRGAYQPQHF
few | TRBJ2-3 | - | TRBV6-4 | TGTGCCAGCAGTGACGGCCCCACAGATACGCAGTATTTT | CASSDGPTDTQYF
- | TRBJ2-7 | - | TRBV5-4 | TGTGCCAGCAGCTGGGGCGGGACGCGGCACTTC | CASSWGGTRHF
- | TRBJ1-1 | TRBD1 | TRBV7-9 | TGTGCCAGCAGCCCAGAACAGGGGCTCCTTCCGGACACTGAAGCTTTCTTT | CASSPEQGLLPDTEAFF